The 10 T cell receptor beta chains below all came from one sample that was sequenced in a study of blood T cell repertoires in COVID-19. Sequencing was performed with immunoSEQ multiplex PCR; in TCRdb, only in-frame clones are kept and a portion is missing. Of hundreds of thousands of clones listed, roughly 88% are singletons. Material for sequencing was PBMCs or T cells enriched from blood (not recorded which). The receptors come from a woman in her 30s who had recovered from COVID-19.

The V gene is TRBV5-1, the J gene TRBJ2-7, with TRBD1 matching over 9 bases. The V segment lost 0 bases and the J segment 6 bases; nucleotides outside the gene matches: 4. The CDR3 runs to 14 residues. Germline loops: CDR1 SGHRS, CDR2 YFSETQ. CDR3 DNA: TGCGCCAGCAGCTTGGCCACGGGACAGGGCGAGCAGTACTTC. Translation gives CASSLATGQGEQYF.

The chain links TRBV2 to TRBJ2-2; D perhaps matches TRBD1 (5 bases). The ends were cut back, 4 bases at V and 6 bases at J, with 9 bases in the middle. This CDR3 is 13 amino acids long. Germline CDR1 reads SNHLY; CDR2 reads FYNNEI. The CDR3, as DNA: TGTGCCAGCAGTGTAACAGGAGCCGGGGAGCTGTTTTTT. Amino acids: CASSVTGAGELFF.

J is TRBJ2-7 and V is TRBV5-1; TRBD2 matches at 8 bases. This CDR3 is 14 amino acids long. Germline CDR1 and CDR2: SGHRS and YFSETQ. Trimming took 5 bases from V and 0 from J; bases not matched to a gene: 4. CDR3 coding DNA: TGCGCCAGCAGACTAGCGGTCAGCTCCTACGAGCAGTACTTC. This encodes CASRLAVSSYEQYF.

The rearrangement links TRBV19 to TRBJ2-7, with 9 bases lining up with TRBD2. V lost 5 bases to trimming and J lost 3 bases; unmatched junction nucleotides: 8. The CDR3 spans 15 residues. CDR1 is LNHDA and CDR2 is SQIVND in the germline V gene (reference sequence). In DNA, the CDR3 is TGTGCCAGTAGTGGGCCAGCGGGGGGAGACTACGAGCAGTACTTC. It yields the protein CASSGPAGGDYEQYF.

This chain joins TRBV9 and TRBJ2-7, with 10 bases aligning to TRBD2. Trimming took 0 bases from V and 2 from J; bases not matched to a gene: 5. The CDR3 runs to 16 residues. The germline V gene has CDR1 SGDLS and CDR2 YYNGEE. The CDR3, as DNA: TGTGCCAGCAGCGTAGGGATAGCGGGAGGAACCTACGAGCAGTACTTC. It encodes CASSVGIAGGTYEQYF.

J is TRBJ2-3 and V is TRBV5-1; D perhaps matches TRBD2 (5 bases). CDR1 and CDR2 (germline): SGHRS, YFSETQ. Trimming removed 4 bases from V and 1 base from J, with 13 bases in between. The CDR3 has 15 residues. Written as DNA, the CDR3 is TGCGCCAGCAGCCGGACTTTAAGGGGCACAGATACGCAGTATTTT. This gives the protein CASSRTLRGTDTQYF. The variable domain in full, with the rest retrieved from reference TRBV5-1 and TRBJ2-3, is KAGVTQTPRYLIKTRGQQVTLSCSPISGHRSVSWYQQTPGQGLQFLFEYFSETQRNKGNFPGRFSGRQFSNSRSEMNVSTLELGDSALYLCASSRTLRGTDTQYFGPGTRLTVL.

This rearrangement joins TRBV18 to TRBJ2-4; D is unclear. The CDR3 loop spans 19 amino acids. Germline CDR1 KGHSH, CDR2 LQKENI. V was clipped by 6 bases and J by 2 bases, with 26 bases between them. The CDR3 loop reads CASSPTPPGPQWTKNIQYF. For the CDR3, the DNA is TGTGCCAGCTCCCCTACGCCCCCAGGTCCCCAATGGACCAAAAACATTCAGTACTTC. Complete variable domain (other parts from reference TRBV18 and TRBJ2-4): NAGVMQNPRHLVRRRGQEARLRCSPMKGHSHVYWYRQLPEEGLKFMVYLQKENIIDESGMPKERFSAEFPKEGPSILRIQQVVRGDSAAYFCASSPTPPGPQWTKNIQYFGAGTRLSVL.

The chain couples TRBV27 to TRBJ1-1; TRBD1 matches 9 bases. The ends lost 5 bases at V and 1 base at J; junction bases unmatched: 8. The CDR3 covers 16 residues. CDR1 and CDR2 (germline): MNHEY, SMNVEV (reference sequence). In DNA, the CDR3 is TGTGCCAGCAGTCCGCGGACAGGGGCGAAGAACACTGAAGCTTTCTTT. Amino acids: CASSPRTGAKNTEAFF.

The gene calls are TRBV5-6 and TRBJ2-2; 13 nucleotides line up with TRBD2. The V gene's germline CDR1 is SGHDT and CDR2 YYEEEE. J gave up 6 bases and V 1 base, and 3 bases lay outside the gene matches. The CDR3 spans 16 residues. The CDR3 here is CASSLTSGRGPGELFF. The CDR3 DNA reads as TGTGCCAGCAGCTTGACTAGCGGGAGGGGCCCCGGGGAGCTGTTTTTT.

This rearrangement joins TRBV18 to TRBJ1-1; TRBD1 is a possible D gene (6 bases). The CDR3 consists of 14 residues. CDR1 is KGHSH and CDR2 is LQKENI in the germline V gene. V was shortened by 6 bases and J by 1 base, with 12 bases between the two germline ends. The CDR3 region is CASSRSGQNTEAFF. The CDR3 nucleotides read TGTGCCAGCTCTCGATCGGGACAGAACACTGAAGCTTTCTTT.